This T cell receptor (beta chain) was captured by sequencing in a study of early T cells in non-severe SARS-CoV-2 infection. Study-level background: With bulk RNA from unsorted whole blood as input, sequencing yielded unpaired chains.

The CDR3 has 16 residues. Germline-derived CDR1 and CDR2 are MNHEY and SMNVEV (reference sequence). The V end was cut by 4 bases, the J end by 1 base, with 16 bases between. This clonotype was seen repeatedly, ten times or more. Unique molecular identifiers were affixed to single, distinct cDNA molecules. TCRdb independently ran MiXCR on the 5' RACE reads; one entry per CDR3 protein. This sample has under 75,000 distinct CDR3 sequences; about 12% occur once, and the top ten carry approximately 10%. The receptor's source is an adult who was a healthcare worker with PCR-confirmed SARS-CoV-2 infection or an uninfected control (not recorded which). V and J are TRBV27 and TRBJ1-1; D possibly corresponds to TRBD1 (5 bases). The sample was whole blood. For the CDR3, the DNA is TGTGCCAGCAGTTCTAGTGAAGGGGTAAGGAACACTGAAGCTTTCTTT. The encoded protein is CASSSSEGVRNTEAFF.